Following are 5 T cell receptor beta chains from one sample sequenced in a study of T-cell memory formation after mild COVID-19 (dated by TCRdb to the early 2020s). The method was 5' RACE. TCRdb shows the sequencer as Illumina NovaSeq 6000. TCRdb trimmed the raw reads at Q25, called clones with MiXCR and kept productive beta chains. All rows with the same CDR3 protein become a single entry with the most common DNA and genes. Present in this sample are 250,000 to 350,000 distinct CDR3 sequences, 15% to 20% of which were seen just once. The biggest ten clones account for over 20% of the sample. What was sequenced was PBMCs or a T cell subset sorted from them (not recorded which). The receptors stem from a man younger than 35 who had mild COVID-19 (a few samples of this study predate the infection). The sample titles of this study are shuffled in the database, so cell type and time point are left out; the donor was told from shared clones.

This clonotype has only a few counts. V gene TRBV18 combines with J gene TRBJ2-3, with 10 bases fitting TRBD2. V gave up 4 bases and J gave up 2 bases; unmatched junction bases: 3. Per germline, CDR1 KGHSH and CDR2 LQKENI. The CDR3 is 15 residues long. The CDR3 DNA follows: TGTGCCAGCTCACAACTAGCGGGGCCCACAGATACGCAGTATTTT. It is translated as CASSQLAGPTDTQYF. Combining the CDR3 with reference TRBV18 and TRBJ2-3 gives the whole variable domain NAGVMQNPRHLVRRRGQEARLRCSPMKGHSHVYWYRQLPEEGLKFMVYLQKENIIDESGMPKERFSAEFPKEGPSILRIQQVVRGDSAAYFCASSQLAGPTDTQYFGPGTRLTVL.

This clonotype has more than one count but fewer than ten. The V gene is TRBV11-2, the J gene TRBJ2-3; no definite D call. Germline V gives CDR1 SGHAT, CDR2 FQNNGV. V gave up 0 bases and J gave up 2 bases, with 6 bases separating them. This CDR3 spans 14 amino acids. The CDR3 coding sequence is TGTGCCAGCAGCTTAGATCGGGTCACAGATACGCAGTATTTT. Translated: CASSLDRVTDTQYF.

The chain combines TRBV2 with TRBJ1-2; no definite D call. The CDR3 sequence is 13 residues long. The V and J ends lost 6 bases and 4 bases respectively, with 12 bases between them. Per germline, CDR1 SNHLY and CDR2 FYNNEI. DNA for the CDR3: TGTGCCAGCAGGGCCCCGGAACTCTATGGCTACACCTTC. Translation gives CASRAPELYGYTF.

This clonotype was detected a few times. The V and J genes are TRBV10-1 and TRBJ2-1, with D possibly matching TRBD2 (5 bases). Looked up from germline, CDR1 is WNHNN and CDR2 is SYGVQD (reference sequence). Deletions cut 0 bases from V and 7 bases from J, with 10 bases between. The CDR3 is made up of 14 amino acids. CDR3 nucleotide sequence: TGCGCCAGCAGTGAGTCCTCAGGCGGGAATGAGCAGTTCTTC. The encoded protein is CASSESSGGNEQFF.

In its sample, this clonotype was seen a few times. This sequence joins TRBV5-1 and TRBJ2-7; no reliable D call. The germline V and J ends were trimmed by 4 bases and 3 bases, with 11 bases remaining between them. This CDR3 is 13 amino acids long. Germline loops: CDR1 SGHRS, CDR2 YFSETQ. The CDR3 sequence is CASSPTAHYEQYF. The DNA for the CDR3 is TGCGCCAGCAGCCCGACCGCGCACTACGAGCAGTACTTC.